A single sample is the source of the 25 T cell receptor beta chains below, sequenced in a study of T cells in Graves' hyperthyroidism and ophthalmopathy. TCR beta CDR3 region amplification was performed from RNA transcripts. When the TCR CDR3 underwent first-round RT-PCR, the HTBI primer set was used. TCRdb independently ran MiXCR on the multiplex PCR reads; one entry per CDR3 protein. The sample shows hundreds of thousands of distinct CDR3 sequences, 35% to 45% of them seen only once. Sequencing was done on a sample of blood. The receptors were sampled from a man younger than 35 with Graves' hyperthyroidism.

This clonotype was picked up a small number of times. The junction departs from the called germline gene at one end, perhaps through a read error. The chain joins TRBV7-8 to TRBJ2-2, with a tentative D call TRBD2 (5 bases). The CDR3 totals 13 residues. CDR1 SGHVS and CDR2 FQNEAQ come from the germline V gene. CDR3 bases: TGCAATTTCGGCCCCGGGAAGACCGGGGAGCTGTTTTTT. Its translation: CNFGPGKTGELFF.

This clonotype was found a few times. V usage is TRBV20-1 and J usage is TRBJ2-7, with D tentatively TRBD1 (6 bases). V was shortened by 4 bases and J by 3 bases, with 7 bases between the two germline ends. Germline loops: CDR1 DFQATT, CDR2 SNEGSKA (reference sequence). There are 11 residues in the CDR3. As DNA, the CDR3 is TGCAGTGCTAAGGGGGACTACGAGCAGTACTTC. Encoded protein: CSAKGDYEQYF.

CDR3 in amino acids: CASSQRNSNQPQHF. The CDR3 coding sequence is TGTGCCAGCAGCCAACGTAATAGCAATCAGCCCCAGCATTTT. V is TRBV9 and J is TRBJ1-5, with no clear D. Trimming pared 4 bases from V and 0 bases from J, leaving 8 bases between. From germline, CDR1 is SGDLS and CDR2 YYNGEE. The CDR3 totals 14 residues.

This clonotype was recorded at least ten times. The rearrangement links TRBV7-2 to TRBJ2-5, with D possibly TRBD1 on 6 matching bases. Germline assignment: CDR1 SGHTA and CDR2 FQGNSA. The CDR3 is 13 residues long. Trimming took off 1 base at V and 3 bases at J, with 6 bases between the two ends. The DNA of the CDR3 is TGTGCCAGCAGCTTAGACAGGGAAGAGACCCAGTACTTC. It encodes CASSLDREETQYF.

This clonotype was counted only a few times. The rearrangement uses TRBV7-9 and TRBJ2-7, with 7 bases that match TRBD1. The CDR3 has 14 residues. V shed 2 bases, J shed 5 bases, and the junction held 6 bases outside the gene matches. Germline lookup yields CDR1 SEHNR and CDR2 FQNEAQ (reference sequence). Here the CDR3 DNA reads TGTGCCAGCAGCTTAACCGGGACAGACAACGAGCAGTACTTC. Translated, it gives CASSLTGTDNEQYF.

The rearrangement links TRBV29-1 to TRBJ1-1; 7 bases map to TRBD1. V shed 7 bases and J 5 bases; nucleotides not matched to a gene: 7. The CDR3 spans 12 residues. The germline gives CDR1 SQVTM, CDR2 ANQGSEA. DNA for the CDR3: TGCAGCGCGACAGGGATGGAGACTGAAGCTTTCTTT. As protein: CSATGMETEAFF.

A few counts support this clonotype. This rearrangement joins TRBV9 to TRBJ2-7, with 9 bases identical to TRBD1. This CDR3 has 15 residues. The trim removed 4 bases at V and 2 bases at J, leaving 7 bases unmatched. Germline V gene data show CDR1 as SGDLS and CDR2 as YYNGEE. The CDR3 sequence is CASSSQRQGAYEQYF. CDR3 nucleotides: TGTGCCAGCAGCTCCCAGAGACAGGGGGCCTACGAGCAGTACTTC.

The rearrangement joins TRBV2 to TRBJ1-3; D not resolved. CDR3 length: 14 amino acids. Trimming removed 2 bases at V and 1 base at J, with 6 bases between. CDR1 SNHLY and CDR2 FYNNEI come from the germline V gene. The CDR3 loop is CASSEPGSGNTIYF. The CDR3 DNA sequence: TGTGCCAGCAGTGAACCGGGGTCTGGAAACACCATATATTTT.

This clonotype was found many times. The rearrangement joins TRBV10-3 to TRBJ2-7; possible D gene TRBD1, 6 bases. The germline V gene encodes CDR1 ENHRY and CDR2 SYGVKD. Trimming cost V 3 bases and J 1 base, with 10 bases left between them. The CDR3 spans 14 residues. CDR3 protein: CAISEWTVSYEQYF. Here the CDR3 DNA reads TGTGCCATCAGTGAATGGACAGTTTCCTACGAGCAGTACTTC.

This clonotype was seen many times. The CDR3 DNA follows: TGTGCCAGCAGCCTCACGTGGGGCGAGCAGTACTTC. Protein product: CASSLTWGEQYF. This sequence joins TRBV7-9 and TRBJ2-7; no definite D call. Germline loops: CDR1 SEHNR, CDR2 FQNEAQ (reference sequence). This CDR3 contains 12 residues. V lost 5 bases to trimming and J lost 6 bases, with 11 bases between them.

On this clonotype itself: No conserved phenylalanine or tryptophan is present at the end of the CDR3, so a read error is the likely explanation. V is TRBV9 and J is TRBJ1-5, with D tentatively TRBD1 (6 bases). Germline-derived CDR1 and CDR2 are SGDLS and YYNGEE. Trimming pared 0 bases from V and 4 bases from J, leaving 8 bases between. The CDR3 totals 14 residues. The CDR3 nucleotides read TGTGCCAGCAGCGTAGGAGGGGGGAATCAGCCCCAGCATTCT. Translation: CASSVGGGNQPQHS.

The chain recombines TRBV19 with TRBJ1-2; no reliable D call. This CDR3 region has 12 residues. V was shortened by 3 bases and J by 8 bases, with 10 bases between the two germline ends. Germline V CDR1 and CDR2: LNHDA, SQIVND (reference sequence). In DNA form, the CDR3 reads TGTGCCAGTAGTATGGCGCGGGAAGGCTACACCTTC. It translates to CASSMAREGYTF.

This clonotype has only a few counts. The V call is TRBV19, the J call TRBJ2-2; D unresolved. CDR1 is LNHDA and CDR2 is SQIVND in the germline V gene (reference sequence). V dropped 3 bases and J dropped 5 bases, with 10 bases sitting between them. This CDR3 region has 14 residues. The CDR3 is CASSIDHSTGELFF. The DNA for the CDR3 is TGTGCCAGTAGTATCGACCATAGTACCGGGGAGCTGTTTTTT.

The CDR3: CASSLWGVEQYF. In DNA, the CDR3 is TGCGCCAGCAGCTTGTGGGGGGTCGAGCAGTACTTC. The rearrangement links TRBV10-1 to TRBJ2-7; maybe TRBD2 (6 bases). Germline lookup yields CDR1 WNHNN and CDR2 SYGVQD (reference sequence). The CDR3 loop spans 12 amino acids. V was pared by 6 bases and J by 6 bases, with 12 bases between.

This clonotype was seen more than once but under ten times. V usage is TRBV9 and J usage is TRBJ2-7; D may be TRBD1 (6 bases). The CDR3 consists of 16 residues. CDR1 SGDLS and CDR2 YYNGEE come from the germline V gene. Trimming removed 0 bases from V and 4 bases from J, with 17 bases in between. The CDR3 reads CASSVGPGTLVYEQYF. CDR3 in DNA: TGTGCCAGCAGCGTAGGCCCCGGGACATTAGTTTACGAGCAGTACTTC.

This clonotype was counted at least ten times. This chain connects TRBV10-2 to TRBJ2-7; 9 bases are shared with TRBD1. The CDR3 extends over 12 amino acids. Germline assignment: CDR1 WSHSY and CDR2 SAAADI. V was clipped by 8 bases and J by 6 bases; unmatched bases: 5. The CDR3 region is CASSDRGFEQYF. The CDR3 DNA reads as TGCGCCAGCTCCGACAGGGGGTTCGAGCAGTACTTC.

The rearrangement uses TRBV7-9 and TRBJ1-5; the match to TRBD1 covers 7 bases. CDR1 is SEHNR, CDR2 FQNEAQ, per germline (reference sequence). Trimming took 3 bases from V and 3 from J; bases not matched to a gene: 5. This CDR3 is built from 15 residues. CDR3 in DNA: TGTGCCAGCAGCTTCGGGGACAGACTCAATCAGCCCCAGCATTTT. Translation gives CASSFGDRLNQPQHF.

The CDR3 is CASSLVQGVGVGGYTF. For the CDR3, the DNA is TGTGCCAGCAGCTTGGTACAGGGAGTGGGGGTCGGTGGCTACACCTTC. The V gene is TRBV5-4, the J gene TRBJ1-2; the D gene is possibly TRBD1 (6 bases). Germline CDR1 reads SGHNT; CDR2 reads YYREEE (reference sequence). The CDR3 spans 16 residues. V was cut by 0 bases and J by 7 bases, with 19 bases left in between.

This clonotype has at least ten counts. This chain joins TRBV14 and TRBJ1-2; 7 positions agree with TRBD1. After removal of 0 bases from V and 6 bases from J, the junction contained 7 bases not matched to a gene. The CDR3 has 15 amino acids. Germline CDR1 SGHDN, CDR2 FVKESK. The CDR3: CASSQDRKGAHGYTF. CDR3 DNA: TGTGCCAGCAGCCAAGATCGGAAGGGGGCTCATGGCTACACCTTC.

The chain is built from TRBV6-2 or TRBV6-3 and TRBJ1-1; 9 bases match TRBD1. V lost 5 bases to trimming and J lost 2 bases; unmatched junction nucleotides: 6. The CDR3 consists of 15 residues. Germline V CDR1 and CDR2: MNHEY, SVGEGT. The CDR3 bases are TGTGCCAGCAGTACACGACAGGGGGGAAACACTGAAGCTTTCTTT. This sequence encodes CASSTRQGGNTEAFF.

Remarks on this clonotype: This clone may be a read error of a much larger clone one base away. This sequence joins TRBV11-2 and TRBJ2-5; no clear D. V was trimmed by 5 bases and J by 5 bases, leaving 21 bases between them. Germline V lookup: CDR1 SGHAT, CDR2 FQNNGV. This CDR3 is built from 16 residues. The CDR3 DNA follows: TGTGCCAGCAGCCTAACTGATGTGACACCCGGTGAGACCCAGTACTTC. Protein: CASSLTDVTPGETQYF.

The chain links TRBV7-9 to TRBJ1-1; D unresolved. This CDR3 has 16 amino acids. The ends were cut back, 1 base at V and 1 base at J, with 13 bases in the middle. CDR1 and CDR2 from the germline V gene are SEHNR and FQNEAQ (reference sequence). The chain's CDR3 is CASSLVRRFQNTEAFF. In nucleotides, the CDR3 is TGTGCCAGCAGCTTAGTCAGGCGCTTTCAGAACACTGAAGCTTTCTTT.

This clonotype was counted many times. The chain carries TRBV9 and TRBJ1-4; D is possibly TRBD1 (5 bases). Germline V CDR1 and CDR2: SGDLS, YYNGEE. This CDR3 contains 15 residues. The V and J ends lost 4 bases and 8 bases respectively, with 18 bases between them. The CDR3 DNA follows: TGTGCCAGCAGCTCCACCGGGGGGGGAGGCGAAAAACTGTTTTTT. Its translation is CASSSTGGGGEKLFF.

The V gene is TRBV19, the J gene TRBJ1-5; D is ambiguous. The CDR3 loop spans 13 amino acids. Deletions cut 6 bases from V and 4 bases from J, with 10 bases between. The germline V gene has CDR1 LNHDA and CDR2 SQIVND (reference sequence). The chain's CDR3 is CASSVYRNQPQHF. The CDR3 bases are TGTGCCAGTAGCGTCTATAGAAATCAGCCCCAGCATTTT.

A remark on this clonotype: One end of the junction fails to match germline, which may point to a read error. The CDR3 protein is CASSLILRKSEALF. CDR3 in DNA: TGTGCCAGCAGTTTAATTTTGAGGAAATCTGAAGCTTTGTTT. The rearrangement joins TRBV12-3 or TRBV12-4 to TRBJ1-1; D call uncertain. The CDR3 contains 14 residues.